A selection of T cell receptor beta chains follows, all from one sample in a study of post-analysis software for immune sequencing data. Each CDR3 protein gets one entry after TCRdb re-called the PCR reads with MiXCR. Here the sample spans roughly 700,000 distinct CDR3 sequences, less than 35% being singletons. The sample consisted of blood. These receptor sequences come from a girl between 5 and 17 years old with multiple sclerosis. CDR3s include the opening cysteine and the closing phenylalanine or tryptophan. A D gene is named only where the DNA matches it firmly. Clone sizes are given selectively: once, few, many, or a class where the clone is expanded.

V: TRBV20-1; J: TRBJ2-3; size: few; D: TRBD2; CDR3: CSAIPGGPDTQYF; DNA: TGCAGTGCTATTCCGGGGGGGCCGGATACGCAGTATTTT
V: TRBV5-6; J: TRBJ1-4; size: NA; D: NA; CDR3: CASSSYSEGEKLFF; DNA: TGTGCCAGCAGCTCCTACAGTGAGGGGGAAAAACTGTTTTTT
V: TRBV20-1; J: TRBJ2-1; size: NA; D: TRBD2; CDR3: CSARGPLAGGPSSYNEQFF; DNA: TGCAGTGCTAGAGGTCCACTAGCGGGAGGCCCGAGTTCCTACAATGAGCAGTTCTTC
V: TRBV7-2; J: TRBJ2-1; size: few; D: TRBD2; CDR3: CASSFDSGGTPDNEQFF; DNA: TGTGCCAGCAGCTTTGACAGCGGGGGGACTCCTGACAATGAGCAGTTCTTC
V: TRBV18; J: TRBJ2-7; size: NA; D: NA; CDR3: CASSAGRDYEQYF; DNA: TGTGCCAGCTCAGCTGGACGGGACTACGAGCAGTACTTC
V: TRBV3-1; J: TRBJ2-1; size: few; D: NA; CDR3: CASSQAGRADNEQFF; DNA: TGTGCCAGCAGCCAAGCTGGACGGGCCGACAATGAGCAGTTCTTC
V: TRBV5-1; J: TRBJ1-1; size: NA; D: TRBD1; CDR3: CASSAGQGAGLRAFF; DNA: TGCGCCAGCAGCGCCGGACAGGGAGCCGGTCTCAGGGCTTTCTTT
V: TRBV28; J: TRBJ2-4; size: NA; D: NA; CDR3: CASSPWRAKNIQYF; DNA: TGTGCCAGCAGCCCATGGAGAGCCAAAAACATTCAGTACTTC
V: TRBV6-1; J: TRBJ2-7; size: few; D: NA; CDR3: CASSEGGLGAPYEQYF; DNA: TGTGCCAGCAGTGAGGGGGGACTTGGGGCTCCCTACGAGCAGTACTTC
V: TRBV3-1; J: TRBJ1-2; size: NA; D: NA; CDR3: CASSQVGRGYGYTF; DNA: TGTGCCAGCAGCCAAGTGGGGCGCGGCTATGGCTACACCTTC
V: TRBV20-1; J: TRBJ2-5; size: NA; D: TRBD1; CDR3: CSAGTGGGETQYF; DNA: TGCAGTGCCGGGACAGGGGGCGGGGAGACCCAGTACTTC
V: TRBV5-1; J: TRBJ2-3; size: NA; D: NA; CDR3: CASSSLGGTTDTQYF; DNA: TGCGCCAGCAGCTCCTTGGGGGGAACGACAGATACGCAGTATTTT
V: TRBV20-1; J: TRBJ2-1; size: NA; D: TRBD2; CDR3: CSPRGVAGRNEQFF; DNA: TGCAGTCCACGGGGGGTAGCGGGGCGCAATGAGCAGTTCTTC
V: TRBV15; J: TRBJ2-7; size: few; D: NA; CDR3: CATSGDAPYEQYF; DNA: TGTGCCACCAGCGGGGATGCCCCCTACGAGCAGTACTTC
V: TRBV7-2; J: TRBJ2-5; size: few; D: NA; CDR3: CAIETSGGETQYF; DNA: TGTGCCATAGAAACCTCCGGCGGGGAGACCCAGTACTTC
V: TRBV27; J: TRBJ1-1; size: NA; D: NA; CDR3: CASSFIGYPEAFF; DNA: TGTGCCAGCAGTTTTATAGGTTACCCTGAAGCTTTCTTT
V: TRBV3-1; J: TRBJ2-5; size: NA; D: TRBD2; CDR3: CASSQEPSGRDEQYF; DNA: TGTGCCAGCAGCCAAGAACCTAGCGGGAGGGATGAGCAGTACTTC
V: TRBV28; J: TRBJ2-5; size: few; D: TRBD1; CDR3: CASSLSRGQYETQYF; DNA: TGTGCCAGCAGTTTAAGCAGGGGGCAGTATGAGACCCAGTACTTC
V: TRBV24-1; J: TRBJ2-3; size: NA; D: NA; CDR3: CATSDSTRSAQYF; DNA: TGTGCCACCAGTGACTCGACCCGGTCGGCGCAGTATTTT
V: TRBV29-1; J: TRBJ1-1; size: NA; D: TRBD1; CDR3: CSVEETGGNTEAFF; DNA: TGCAGCGTTGAAGAGACAGGGGGGAACACTGAAGCTTTCTTT
V: TRBV3-1; J: TRBJ2-1; size: NA; D: TRBD2; CDR3: CASAIAGRPYNEQFF; DNA: TGTGCCAGCGCGATAGCGGGCCGACCCTACAATGAGCAGTTCTTC
V: TRBV6-5; J: TRBJ1-1; size: NA; D: NA; CDR3: CASRWDRHRGEAFF; DNA: TGTGCCAGCAGATGGGACCGACATAGGGGTGAAGCTTTCTTT
V: TRBV7-2; J: TRBJ2-7; size: once; D: NA; CDR3: CASSLVHQETPHSYEQYF; DNA: TGTGCCAGCAGCTTAGTGCACCAGGAAACCCCACACTCCTACGAGCAGTACTTC
V: TRBV29-1; J: TRBJ2-1; size: NA; D: NA; CDR3: CSLLVGPYNEQFF; DNA: TGCAGCTTACTAGTGGGACCCTACAATGAGCAGTTCTTC
V: TRBV4-1; J: TRBJ2-1; size: NA; D: TRBD2; CDR3: CASSQENSGSWDEQFF; DNA: TGCGCCAGCAGCCAAGAAAATAGCGGGAGTTGGGATGAGCAGTTCTTC
V: TRBV29-1; J: TRBJ1-1; size: NA; D: NA; CDR3: CSAGGVATEAFF; DNA: TGCAGCGCCGGGGGCGTAGCCACTGAAGCTTTCTTT
V: TRBV4-3; J: TRBJ2-7; size: many; D: NA; CDR3: CASSQDRGHSYEQYF; DNA: TGCGCCAGCAGCCAAGACAGGGGCCACTCCTACGAGCAGTACTTC
V: TRBV14; J: TRBJ2-6; size: NA; D: NA; CDR3: CASSQNSRERSGANVLTF; DNA: TGTGCCAGCAGCCAAAACTCCCGGGAGCGCTCTGGGGCCAACGTCCTGACTTTC
V: TRBV20-1; J: TRBJ2-3; size: NA; D: TRBD1; CDR3: CSARYRGALAGTQYF; DNA: TGCAGTGCAAGATACAGGGGGGCCCTGGCCGGTACGCAGTATTTT
V: TRBV2; J: TRBJ1-5; size: few; D: TRBD1; CDR3: CASSRRPGTGSAQPQHF; DNA: TGTGCCAGCAGTCGACGTCCCGGGACAGGGTCAGCCCAGCCCCAGCATTTT
V: TRBV7-8; J: TRBJ2-7; size: NA; D: TRBD1; CDR3: CASTLRTGVIGEQYF; DNA: TGTGCCAGCACCCTTAGGACAGGGGTTATTGGGGAGCAGTACTTC
V: TRBV2; J: TRBJ1-2; size: few; D: TRBD1; CDR3: CASSGTGQGNGYTF; DNA: TGTGCCAGCAGTGGCACGGGACAGGGAAATGGCTACACCTTC
V: TRBV2; J: TRBJ1-1; size: few; D: NA; CDR3: CASSPLQGMATEAFF; DNA: TGTGCCAGCAGTCCCCTCCAGGGGATGGCCACTGAAGCTTTCTTT
V: TRBV11-2; J: TRBJ1-2; size: few; D: NA; CDR3: CASSPGAAGLRINYGYTF; DNA: TGTGCCAGCAGCCCGGGGGCGGCAGGGCTCCGAATAAACTATGGCTACACCTTC
V: TRBV5-1; J: TRBJ2-3; size: NA; D: NA; CDR3: CASRKGETDTQYF; DNA: TGCGCCAGCAGGAAGGGGGAGACAGATACGCAGTATTTT
V: TRBV9; J: TRBJ1-4; size: NA; D: TRBD1; CDR3: CASSPTDRDRVIFNEKLFF; DNA: TGTGCCAGCAGCCCGACGGACCGGGACAGGGTGATATTTAATGAAAAACTGTTTTTT
V: TRBV13; J: TRBJ2-7; size: few; D: NA; CDR3: CASSPSDDYEQYF; DNA: TGTGCCAGCAGCCCTTCCGATGACTACGAGCAGTACTTC
V: TRBV7-9; J: TRBJ2-3; size: NA; D: NA; CDR3: CASSLRPDTQYF; DNA: TGTGCCAGCAGCTTACGACCCGATACGCAGTATTTT
V: TRBV3-1; J: TRBJ2-1; size: NA; D: NA; CDR3: CASSRNDFFETQFF; DNA: TGTGCCAGCAGCCGGAACGACTTTTTCGAGACCCAGTTCTTC
V: TRBV13; J: TRBJ1-6; size: few; D: NA; CDR3: CASTHGRGGANSPLHF; DNA: TGTGCCAGCACCCATGGGCGGGGGGGCGCGAATTCACCCCTCCACTTT
V: TRBV7-2; J: TRBJ2-5; size: NA; D: TRBD2; CDR3: CASSLQRESETQYF; DNA: TGTGCCAGCAGCCTGCAGCGGGAATCGGAGACCCAGTACTTC
V: TRBV19; J: TRBJ2-5; size: few; D: TRBD2; CDR3: CASSPRTSAQETQYF; DNA: TGTGCCAGTAGTCCTCGGACTAGCGCACAAGAGACCCAGTACTTC
V: TRBV4-1; J: TRBJ1-6; size: NA; D: NA; CDR3: CASSQEFYGVSPLHF; DNA: TGCGCCAGCAGCCAAGAGTTCTACGGTGTGTCACCCCTCCACTTT
V: TRBV29-1; J: TRBJ2-5; size: NA; D: NA; CDR3: CSVLHQETQYF; DNA: TGCAGCGTTTTACACCAAGAGACCCAGTACTTC
V: TRBV20-1; J: TRBJ2-3; size: few; D: NA; CDR3: CSASAGDTQYF; DNA: TGCAGTGCTAGTGCCGGAGATACGCAGTATTTT
V: TRBV19; J: TRBJ1-4; size: NA; D: NA; CDR3: CASSIPTGRNEKLFF; DNA: TGTGCCAGTAGTATCCCGACAGGCCGGAATGAAAAACTGTTTTTT
V: TRBV29-1; J: TRBJ1-5; size: NA; D: TRBD1; CDR3: CSVLLQGHGQPQHF; DNA: TGCAGCGTTCTGCTACAGGGGCACGGTCAGCCCCAGCATTTT